This T cell receptor (beta chain) was identified during a study of blood T cells in healthy people across ages. Findings and caveats of the study: Roughly linear age-related decline in beta diversity appeared, significant by age approximately 41.

Comments on this clonotype: Antigen: not known.

A second PCR of roughly 6 to 12 cycles used a sample-barcoded 5' primer and a J-beta primer mix. A single record per CDR3 protein comes from TCRdb applying MiXCR to the 5' RACE reads. There are around 2 million distinct CDR3 sequences in the sample; about 39% occur only once, and 20% to 25% lies in the top ten. Trimming stripped 2 bases from V and 9 bases from J, with 9 bases between. The CDR3 runs to 12 residues. Germline V gene sequence: CDR1 SGHKS, CDR2 YYEKEE (reference sequence). The chain carries TRBV5-5 and TRBJ1-5; D is perhaps TRBD1 (5 bases). The source of this sequence is a human donor in good health. The specimen was blood. The CDR3 sequence: CASSLNGGPQHF. The CDR3 coding sequence is TGTGCCAGCAGCTTAAACGGGGGGCCCCAGCATTTT.